This section outlines one T cell receptor beta chain sequence together with its context. This record comes from a study of blood T cell repertoires in COVID-19. Study-wide background: T cells, B-cell-depleted T cells, or PBMCs supplied cDNA or gDNA.

The V and J ends lost 6 bases and 10 bases respectively, with 21 bases between them. The length of the CDR3 is 14 residues. Germline V gene lookup returns CDR1 MNHNY and CDR2 SVGAGI (reference sequence). Source study methods: Amplification from reference gene primers served as the basis for estimated nucleated cell counts. Here immunoSEQ multiplex PCR was the method, and the copy in TCRdb shows in-frame clones only, minus some. That table furnishes V, J and clone size, whereas the DNA furnished D and trimming. The sample lists fewer than 700,000 clones, 85% to 90% occurring once. This clonotype originated in a woman aged 50 to 60 with COVID-19, enrolled during active disease. Sample: peripheral blood. The genes are TRBV6-6 and TRBJ1-2, with D possibly TRBD1 on 6 matching bases. The chain's CDR3 is CASRPPGHSLDYTF. The CDR3 DNA follows: TGTGCCAGCAGGCCGCCGGGACACTCTCTGGACTACACCTTC.